The text below deals with one T cell receptor (beta chain). Its antigen is unknown. Per-base quality was not reported, and no clone a single base away is much larger than it. This sample was taken from a study of T cell responses to AZD1222 COVID-19 vaccine (dated by TCRdb to the early 2020s). In terms of the full investigation: TCR sequencing was performed for roughly 240 trial participants, of whom roughly 200 were given two doses of AZD1222 and around 26 were given two doses of MenACWY control vaccine. Trial participants were enrolled by age into subgroups of 18-55, 56-69 and 70-plus years, and around 140, 26 and 57 TCR-sequenced participants, respectively, were included in these subgroups. Broader findings and caveats from the paper: The vaccine-associated CD4 TCRs covered the entire spike protein, and the dominant responses fell in regions 160-218 and 743-854. A significant rise in spike-specific TCR breadth and depth was observed after two AZD1222 doses relative to day 0 and relative to MenACWY recipients. The 56-69-year group was small, and its depth increase did not reach significance, likely because of low power. Participants were mostly white British, with more females than males. The authors suggested clonal diversity may have been underestimated. Epitopes outside the regions mutated in the B.1.351 and B.1.1.7 variants were reportedly recognized by nearly half of the unique spike-specific TCRs. Conclusions about previously exposed vaccinees are limited, since just 6 or 7 AZD1222 recipients were seropositive for SARS-CoV-2 at baseline. Because no samples from the day 14 peak response were available, repertoires could be characterized only after the peak T cell response.

The sample's time point label is to be understood as: baseline before first vaccination. Sample treatment or condition, as interpreted from the label and publication: meningococcal conjugate vaccine given as trial control. Vaccinee samples were obtained from the UK trials COV001 and COV002, which included a single-blind randomized controlled phase 2/3 trial of AZD1222 (ChAdOx1 nCoV-19) in healthy adults. Trial participant PBMC samples were collected at day 0 and day 28 after the second dose for TCRbeta chain sequencing. The CDR3 regions of human TCRbeta chains were subjected to immunosequencing. Per the original workflow: TCRs in the repertoires were compared against a reference library of SARS-CoV-2-specific TCRs that had been generated with the MIRA antigen-specificity platform. Breadth was defined as the fraction of unique TCRs that were SARS-CoV-2-associated. Depth was defined as the fraction of total T cells that were SARS-CoV-2-associated. Using the MIRA data, every spike-specific TCR was mapped to the spike region that the TCR reacted to and assigned to either a CD4 or a CD8 class. Log10-transformed breadth and depth values were compared by one-way ANOVA with Sidak's multiple comparisons tests. TCRdb re-hosts the immuneACCESS table, in-frame sequences only. Its copies lack some clones; in the studies checked, an unresolved V gene accounts for under half of them, and the cause for the rest is not known. D and trimming were read from the DNA, whereas the V and J calls and clone size are those reported in that table. The sample contains some 140,000 clones, roughly nine tenths of them found a single time. 5% to 6% of the sample rests with the top ten.

V and J are truncated by 1 base and 3 bases respectively, leaving an intervening sequence of 6 bases. The CDR3 goes from the cysteine to the phenylalanine over 13 residues. The kept DNA is CDR3 alone, 39 bases in frame from the first base. For CDR1 and CDR2, the germline V gene lists MDHEN and SYDVKM. The sequence came from an adult in good health. The V gene is TRBV28 and the J gene is TRBJ1-1; no D segment can be confidently identified. Sequencing was performed on peripheral blood, taken on day 0 of MenACWY control vaccination. The DNA is TGTGCCAGCAGTTTATTGGATTACACTGAAGCTTTCTTT. This encodes CASSLLDYTEAFF.